These T cell receptor beta chains were read from a single sample in a study of OX40 agonist ivuxolimab in advanced cancers. Assay: immunoSEQ multiplex PCR; the TCRdb copy retains only in-frame clones and omits some. The table lists some 60,000 clones, nearly 85% of them singletons. The sequencing here drew on CD4+ or CD8+ T cells sorted from blood, taken in a trial of the OX40 agonist ivuxolimab. Receptor source: an adult with an advanced solid tumor such as melanoma, head and neck, liver or kidney cancer. Each CDR3 is given with its conserved first and last residue. The D gene is left open where the match is weak. The listing skips clone size in some rows; elsewhere it reads once, few, many or a size class.

>15|TRBJ1-4|.|.|TRBV18
TGTGCCAGCTCATTTCCAGGGTCGAATAATGAAAAACTGTTTTTT
CASSFPGSNNEKLFF
>14|TRBJ1-1|.|.|TRBV5-1
TGCGCCAGCAGCTTAATCTCAGTGAACACTGAAGCTTTCTTT
CASSLISVNTEAFF
>16|TRBJ2-2|.|.|TRBV29-1
TGCAGCGTTGCCGGGAGCCGGGGCTCGAACACCGGGGAGCTGTTTTTT
CSVAGSRGSNTGELFF
>13|TRBJ2-5|.|.|TRBV2
TGTGCCAGCAGTGAAGAAGGTTGGGAGACCCAGTACTTC
CASSEEGWETQYF
>14|TRBJ1-4|.|.|TRBV11-2
TGTGCCAGCAGCTCAGACAGGATGAATGAAAAACTGTTTTTT
CASSSDRMNEKLFF
>14|TRBJ1-6|TRBD1|.|TRBV28
TGTGCCAGCAGTCGGACAGGGCGGAATTCACCCCTCCACTTT
CASSRTGRNSPLHF
>17|TRBJ2-3|TRBD2|.|TRBV7-9
TGTGCCAGCAGCTTAGATCCTGGAGCGGGAGATGCAGATACGCAGTATTTT
CASSLDPGAGDADTQYF
>14|TRBJ1-1|.|.|TRBV30
TGTGCCTGGAGACGGTCGACCTTTAACACTGAAGCTTTCTTT
CAWRRSTFNTEAFF
>15|TRBJ2-1|.|.|TRBV6-5
TGTGCCAGCAGTTACTCGACTAGCTCCTACAATGAGCAGTTCTTC
CASSYSTSSYNEQFF
>13|TRBJ1-1|.|.|TRBV7-9
TGTGCCAGCAGCTTAGGCCTGGATACTGAAGCTTTCTTT
CASSLGLDTEAFF
>12|TRBJ1-6|.|.|TRBV19
TGTGCCAGTAGCCCCATCAATTCACCCCTCCACTTT
CASSPINSPLHF
>11|TRBJ2-4|.|once|TRBV6-6
TGTGCCAGTACAGGAGAAAACATTCAGTACTTC
CASTGENIQYF
>16|TRBJ1-2|.|few|TRBV19
TGTGCCAGTACGGAAGAGTCTGCAACAGAGTATTATGGCTACACCTTC
CASTEESATEYYGYTF
>16|TRBJ2-3|TRBD2|.|TRBV7-2
TGTGCCAGCAGCGCGATGGGAGCGGGAGACGGTGATTCGCAGTATTTT
CASSAMGAGDGDSQYF
>13|TRBJ1-4|TRBD1|once|TRBV7-9
TGTGCCAGCACCGGGACAGCGGGTGAAAAACTGTTTTTT
CASTGTAGEKLFF
>11|TRBJ2-5|.|.|TRBV6-1
TGTGCCAGCGGGAACCAAGAGACCCAGTACTTC
CASGNQETQYF
>13|TRBJ1-1|.|.|TRBV9
TGTGCCAGCAGCGTAGCCACGAACACTGAAGCTTTCTTT
CASSVATNTEAFF
>16|TRBJ2-7|TRBD2|.|TRBV7-2
TGTGCCAGCAGCTTAGAGGGACTAGCGGGTTTCTACGAGCAGTACTTC
CASSLEGLAGFYEQYF
>17|TRBJ2-5|TRBD1|.|TRBV11-2
TGTGCCAGCAGCTTAGGTGGGCCCGGGACAGCTGAAGAGACCCAGTACTTC
CASSLGGPGTAEETQYF
>17|TRBJ2-3|.|few|TRBV4-2
TGTGCCAGCAGCCAAGATTCAAGGGTTGCTGGCACAGATACGCAGTATTTT
CASSQDSRVAGTDTQYF
>16|TRBJ2-3|.|.|TRBV10-2
TGCGCCAGCAGTGAGGGGGGAGGGGGCTTATCAGATACGCAGTATTTT
CASSEGGGGLSDTQYF
>15|TRBJ2-1|TRBD2|.|TRBV5-1
TGCGCCAGCAGCTTGGGCCTAGCGGGAGTGGATGAGCAGTTCTTC
CASSLGLAGVDEQFF